This paragraph covers one TCR beta chain sequence. The read finishes 3 residues shy of the CDR3 end, and the germline J gene is used to complete it. This record belongs to a study of T cells in women clearing cervical HPV infection. On the study more broadly: Case blood was drawn a median approximately five months after lesion detection. HLA type stays a possible confounder, typing being limited.

The CDR3 contains 12 residues. V dropped 9 bases and J dropped 3 bases, with 8 bases sitting between them. Germline CDR1 SNHLY, CDR2 FYNNEI. Here immunoSEQ multiplex PCR was the method, and the copy in TCRdb shows in-frame clones only, minus some. The sample includes 25,000 to 30,000 clones. The rearrangement uses TRBV2 and TRBJ2-2; D uncertain. This sequence originates from a woman aged 18 to 69 with a cervical HPV16 infection that either progressed to CIN3+ or cleared (not recorded which). The sequenced sample consisted of blood buffy coat. CDR3 residues: CASNRDTGELFF. The CDR3 bases that were read are TGTGCCAGTAACAGAGACACCGGGGAG.